This T cell receptor (beta chain) comes out of a study of cytomegalovirus exposure and HLA in healthy donors. Study overall: Inside one of the first data releases sat about 85 million unique TCRs taken from HLA-typed donors. Study-level results: It was likely that a cluster of highly shared sequence variants was a sequencing artifact. TCR beta sequences numbering around 15,000 were associated with HLA alleles at 0.05 false discovery rate in a later analysis.

PCR used 60 Vbeta primers and 13 Jbeta primers. Per the original methods: A later analysis tallied about 80 million unique TCR beta chains, approximately 11 million of them shared. Method: immunoSEQ multiplex PCR; TCRdb's copy keeps in-frame clones and lacks some. That table furnishes V, J and clone size, whereas the DNA furnished D and trimming. The sample shows approximately 61,000 clones, 55% to 65% of them seen only once. Remarks on this clone: Its antigen is not known.

Deletions cut 3 bases from V and 3 bases from J, with 6 bases between. This CDR3 has 12 amino acids. From germline, CDR1 is WSHSY and CDR2 SAAADI. The V call is TRBV10-2, the J call TRBJ2-7; D perhaps matches TRBD1 (6 bases). Sequencing was carried out using PBMCs. This receptor was obtained from a woman aged 45-60 years in good health and CMV-seronegative. DNA for the CDR3: TGCGCCAGCAGTGAACAGGGCTACGAGCAGTACTTC. It codes for CASSEQGYEQYF.